This TCR beta chain was found in a study of shared clonotypes between healthy human individuals. Across the whole study: Aged 18 to 49, the donors were two women and three men. General study points: For naive CD4 cells, 4.5% to 6.5% of clonotypes were shared across a handful of donors. As a rule, naive subsets had a larger estimated richness than memory subsets.

Concerning this clone itself: The antigen remains undetermined.

The CDR3 covers 15 residues. The germline CDR1 and CDR2 sequences are MDHEN and SYDVKM. With V trimmed by 2 bases and J by 9 bases, 8 bases remained unmatched. Only CD45RO-negative cells positively selected for CCR7 counted as naive CD8 cells, so terminally differentiated effector memory CD45RA+ cells were excluded. This table comes from immunoSEQ multiplex PCR, and its TCRdb copy is limited to in-frame clones, with some not included. The table lists roughly 1,800,000 clones, just under 95% of them singletons. The receptor comes from a man aged 18 to 30 in good health. V usage is TRBV28 and J usage is TRBJ2-5, with TRBD2 identical over 11 bases. Specimen: naive CD8+ T cells sorted from blood. DNA for the CDR3: TGTGCCAGCAGTTTACTAGCGGGGGGCACGAGGGCCCAGTACTTC. This sequence encodes CASSLLAGGTRAQYF.